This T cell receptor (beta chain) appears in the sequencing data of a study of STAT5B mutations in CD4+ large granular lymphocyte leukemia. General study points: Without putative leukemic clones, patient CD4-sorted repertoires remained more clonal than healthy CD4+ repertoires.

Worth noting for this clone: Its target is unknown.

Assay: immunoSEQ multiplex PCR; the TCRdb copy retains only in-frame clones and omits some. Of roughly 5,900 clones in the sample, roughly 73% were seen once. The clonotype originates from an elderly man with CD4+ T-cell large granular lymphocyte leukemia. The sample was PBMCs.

The CDR3 loop reads CAIGQGHEQYF. The CDR3 nucleotides read TGTGCCATTGGACAGGGACACGAGCAGTACTTC. The chain joins TRBV27 to TRBJ2-7; 8 bases fit TRBD1. The CDR3 contains 11 residues. V lost 10 bases, J lost 5 bases, and 4 bases stayed unmatched. Germline-derived CDR1 and CDR2 are MNHEY and SMNVEV (reference sequence).